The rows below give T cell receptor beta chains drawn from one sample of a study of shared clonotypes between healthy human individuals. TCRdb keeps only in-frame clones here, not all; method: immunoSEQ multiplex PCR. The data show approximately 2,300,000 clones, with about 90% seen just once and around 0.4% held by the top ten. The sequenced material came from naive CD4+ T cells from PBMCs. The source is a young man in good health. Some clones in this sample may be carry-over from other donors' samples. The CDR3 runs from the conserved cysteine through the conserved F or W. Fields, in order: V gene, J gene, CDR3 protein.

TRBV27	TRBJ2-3	CASSSLPEGSADTQYF
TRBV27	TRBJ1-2	CASRKAPRVLTGYTF
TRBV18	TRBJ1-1	CASSPGGQGVLGAFF
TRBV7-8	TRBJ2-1	CASCELGFSNEQFF
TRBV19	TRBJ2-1	CASSISASGSVNEQFF
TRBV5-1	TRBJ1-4	CASSFSPAGNNEKLFF
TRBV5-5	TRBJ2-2	CASSRGGQGSNTGELFF
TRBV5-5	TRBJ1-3	CASSPDGGPQYF
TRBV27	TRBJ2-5	CASSRRTGRYLETQYF
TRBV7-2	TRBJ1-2	CASSPRRGNGYTF
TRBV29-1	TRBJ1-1	CNVDYMNTEAFF
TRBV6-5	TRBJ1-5	CASSRTGGLDQPQHF